These 9 T cell receptor beta chains came from one sample sequenced in a study of sequential checkpoint blockade in melanoma. Generated by immunoSEQ multiplex PCR, the TCRdb table keeps only in-frame clones and is missing some. The sample holds several thousand clones, 60% to 80% seen once. Treatment in this sample: randomized to nivolumab then ipilimumab (arm A) or the reverse (arm B). The source was CD8+ T cells sorted from blood (inferred from file names), collected from a patient given nivolumab and ipilimumab in sequence. All receptors come from a human donor with melanoma.

The rearrangement links TRBV15 to TRBJ2-1; 9 nucleotides match TRBD1. Germline V gene data show CDR1 as LNHNV and CDR2 as YYDKDF (reference sequence). The CDR3 length is 16 residues. V was clipped by 0 bases and J by 9 bases; unmatched bases: 9. The CDR3 sequence: CATSRDSGTGSAEQFF. For the CDR3, the DNA is TGTGCCACCAGCAGAGATAGTGGGACAGGGAGCGCTGAGCAGTTCTTC.

The V gene is TRBV7-9, the J gene TRBJ2-3; 7 nucleotides line up with TRBD2. Germline CDR1 is SEHNR and CDR2 is FQNEAQ (reference sequence). The CDR3 sequence is 14 residues long. The V gene end was trimmed by 5 bases and the J gene end by 1 base; junction bases not matched to a gene: 3. Written as DNA, the CDR3 is TGTGCCAGCAGCCATCGGGGGGGCACAGATACGCAGTATTTT. This codes for CASSHRGGTDTQYF. Using reference TRBV7-9 and TRBJ2-3 for the parts outside the CDR3, the full variable domain is DTGVSQNPRHKITKRGQNVTFRCDPISEHNRLYWYRQTLGQGPEFLTYFQNEAQLEKSRLLSDRFSAERPKGSFSTLEIQRTEQGDSAMYLCASSHRGGTDTQYFGPGTRLTVL.

J is TRBJ2-3 and V is TRBV5-1, with TRBD1 identical over 8 bases. Germline V lookup: CDR1 SGHRS, CDR2 YFSETQ. The trim removed 6 bases at V and 4 bases at J, leaving 10 bases unmatched. CDR3 length: 15 residues. This chain's CDR3 is CASTITGGLSDTQYF. In DNA form, the CDR3 reads TGCGCCAGCACTATCACAGGGGGTCTCTCAGATACGCAGTATTTT.

There are a few counts of this clone. V gene TRBV6-4 combines with J gene TRBJ2-3; 7 bases are shared with TRBD2. V lost 3 bases, J lost 2 bases, and 5 bases stayed unmatched. This CDR3 is 15 amino acids long. Per germline, CDR1 MRHNA and CDR2 SNTAGT. Written as DNA, the CDR3 is TGTGCCAGCAGTGAAGAAGCGGGGTCCACAGATACGCAGTATTTT. As protein: CASSEEAGSTDTQYF.

V usage is TRBV6-1 and J usage is TRBJ2-5, with 12 bases fitting TRBD2. The CDR3 covers 17 residues. V lost 2 bases, J lost 5 bases, and 9 bases stayed unmatched. CDR1 is MNHNS, CDR2 SASEGT, per germline. The CDR3 DNA is TGTGCCAGCAGTGAAATGAGCCTAGCGGGGGGGCTGGAGACCCAGTACTTC. This codes for CASSEMSLAGGLETQYF.

The chain employs TRBV15 and TRBJ2-1; 7 bases align to TRBD2. The V gene's germline CDR1 is LNHNV and CDR2 YYDKDF (reference sequence). The V gene end was trimmed by 5 bases and the J gene end by 0 bases; junction bases not matched to a gene: 4. This CDR3 contains 15 residues. As DNA, the CDR3 is TGTGCCACCAGCCGCGGGACTAACTCCTACAATGAGCAGTTCTTC. This encodes CATSRGTNSYNEQFF.

V is TRBV27 and J is TRBJ2-1, with 7 bases fitting TRBD2. Germline-derived CDR1 and CDR2 are MNHEY and SMNVEV (reference sequence). The CDR3 is 13 amino acids. V was clipped by 5 bases and J by 6 bases; unmatched bases: 4. The CDR3 region has the DNA TGTGCCAGCAGTATCGGGGGGAGCAATGAGCAGTTCTTC. It yields the protein CASSIGGSNEQFF.

This clone is categorized as medium-sized. V is TRBV7-6 and J is TRBJ2-7; 10 bases agree with TRBD2. CDR1 is SGHVS and CDR2 is FNYEAQ in the germline V gene. The CDR3 has 15 amino acids. Trimming removed 5 bases from V and 0 bases from J; junction bases left unmatched: 4. In nucleotides, the CDR3 is TGTGCCAGCAGCCCGGTAGCGGGGGGCTCCTACGAGCAGTACTTC. Its translation is CASSPVAGGSYEQYF.

In its sample, this clone was seen once. V usage is TRBV29-1 and J usage is TRBJ2-5; D unclear. The J call is in doubt because the DNA end fits TRBJ2-7 better. Germline V gene data show CDR1 as SQVTM and CDR2 as ANQGSEA. This CDR3 has 14 residues. CDR3 coding DNA: TGCAGCGTTGAGTTGGTCCTTCGCCCGTACGAGCAGTACTTC. Residues: CSVELVLRPYEQYF.